This T cell receptor beta chain was sequenced during a study of cytomegalovirus exposure and HLA in healthy donors. Study-wide findings and caveats: Generally TCR sequences proved uncommon, though certain public TCRs appeared in numerous donors. Reportedly, fewer N-insertions than the roughly 690-donor mean appeared in an Asian-associated ancestry cluster in a later analysis.

This PCR relied on a set of 60 Vbeta primers and 13 Jbeta primers. Measured with immunoSEQ multiplex PCR; TCRdb has only the in-frame clones, and not every one. This table has approximately 210,000 clones, 79% appearing once. The CDR3 covers 14 residues. Germline loops: CDR1 MNHEY, CDR2 SVGAGI. V was cut by 3 bases and J by 5 bases, with 10 bases left in between. Comment on this clone: Its antigen is unidentified.

The clonotype originates from a girl aged 10 to 17 in good health and CMV-seropositive. The gene calls are TRBV6-5 and TRBJ2-2; D is possibly TRBD1 (6 bases). The specimen sequenced was PBMCs. CDR3: CASSYSGVTGELFF. The CDR3 nucleotides are TGTGCCAGCAGTTATTCAGGGGTGACCGGGGAGCTGTTTTTT.